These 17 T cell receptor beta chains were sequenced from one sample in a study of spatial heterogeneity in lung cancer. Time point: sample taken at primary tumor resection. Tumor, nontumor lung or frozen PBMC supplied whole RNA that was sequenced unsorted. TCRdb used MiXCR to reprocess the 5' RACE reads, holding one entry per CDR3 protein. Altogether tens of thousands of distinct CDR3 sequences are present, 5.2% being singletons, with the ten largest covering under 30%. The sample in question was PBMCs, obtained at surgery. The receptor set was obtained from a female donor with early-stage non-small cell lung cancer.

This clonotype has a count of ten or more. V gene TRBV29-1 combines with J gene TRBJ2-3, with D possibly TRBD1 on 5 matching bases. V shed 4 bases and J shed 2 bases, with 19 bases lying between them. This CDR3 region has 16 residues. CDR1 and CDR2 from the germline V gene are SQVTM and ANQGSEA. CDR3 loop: CSVGGGRGRYTDTQYF. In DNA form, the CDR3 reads TGCAGCGTTGGGGGCGGCCGCGGCCGCTACACAGATACGCAGTATTTT.

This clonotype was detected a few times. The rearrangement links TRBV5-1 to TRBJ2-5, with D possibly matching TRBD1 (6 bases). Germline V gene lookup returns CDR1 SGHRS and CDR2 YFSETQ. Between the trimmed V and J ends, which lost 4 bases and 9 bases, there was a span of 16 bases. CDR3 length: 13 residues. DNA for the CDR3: TGCGCCAGCAGCCCGGACAGCCCATTGGCCCAGTACTTC. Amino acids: CASSPDSPLAQYF.

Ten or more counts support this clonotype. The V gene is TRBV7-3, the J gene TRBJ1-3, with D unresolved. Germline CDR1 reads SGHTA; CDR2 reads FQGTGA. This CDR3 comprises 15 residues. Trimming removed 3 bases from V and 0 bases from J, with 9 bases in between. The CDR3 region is CASSLDGSSGNTIYF. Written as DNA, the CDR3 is TGTGCCAGCAGCTTGGACGGAAGCTCTGGAAACACCATATATTTT.

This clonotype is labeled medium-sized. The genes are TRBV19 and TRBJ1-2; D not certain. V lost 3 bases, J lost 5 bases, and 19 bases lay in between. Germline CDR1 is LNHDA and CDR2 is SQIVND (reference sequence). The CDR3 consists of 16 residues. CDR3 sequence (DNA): TGTGCCAGTAGTATGGATATGCAGGCCCCGCTTTATGGCTACACCTTC. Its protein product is CASSMDMQAPLYGYTF.

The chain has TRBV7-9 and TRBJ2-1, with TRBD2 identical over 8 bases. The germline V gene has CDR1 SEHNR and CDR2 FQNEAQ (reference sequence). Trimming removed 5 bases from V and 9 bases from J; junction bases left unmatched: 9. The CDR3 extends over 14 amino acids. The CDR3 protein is CASSLSGRVSEQFF. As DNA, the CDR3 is TGTGCCAGCAGCCTCAGCGGGAGAGTCAGTGAGCAGTTCTTC.

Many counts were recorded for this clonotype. The CDR3 loop is CASSPMDSYEQYF. The DNA of the CDR3 is TGTGCCAGCAGCCCCATGGACTCGTACGAGCAGTACTTC. The chain has TRBV7-2 and TRBJ2-7; a weak D match, TRBD2 (5 bases). Trimming stripped 5 bases from V and 4 bases from J, with 12 bases between. Germline loops: CDR1 SGHTA, CDR2 FQGNSA. The CDR3 contains 13 residues.

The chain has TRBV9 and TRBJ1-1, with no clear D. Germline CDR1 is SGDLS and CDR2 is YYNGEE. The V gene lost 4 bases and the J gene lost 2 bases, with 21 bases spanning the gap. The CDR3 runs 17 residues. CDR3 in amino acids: CASSRALGDGSNTEAFF. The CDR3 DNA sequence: TGTGCCAGCAGCCGCGCTCTTGGGGATGGTAGTAACACTGAAGCTTTCTTT.

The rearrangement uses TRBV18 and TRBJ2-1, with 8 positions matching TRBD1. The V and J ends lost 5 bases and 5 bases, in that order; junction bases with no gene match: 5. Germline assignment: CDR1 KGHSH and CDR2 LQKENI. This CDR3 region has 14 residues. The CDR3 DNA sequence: TGTGCCAGCTCAGCCGGGACAGGAGACAATGAGCAGTTCTTC. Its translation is CASSAGTGDNEQFF. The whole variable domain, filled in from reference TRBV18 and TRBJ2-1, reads NAGVMQNPRHLVRRRGQEARLRCSPMKGHSHVYWYRQLPEEGLKFMVYLQKENIIDESGMPKERFSAEFPKEGPSILRIQQVVRGDSAAYFCASSAGTGDNEQFFGPGTRLTVL.

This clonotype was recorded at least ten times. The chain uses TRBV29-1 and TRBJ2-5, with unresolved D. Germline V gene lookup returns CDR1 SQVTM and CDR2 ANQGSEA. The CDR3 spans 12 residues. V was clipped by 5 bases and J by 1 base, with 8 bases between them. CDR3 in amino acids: CSVLSAQETQYF. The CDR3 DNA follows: TGCAGCGTTCTGAGCGCCCAAGAGACCCAGTACTTC.

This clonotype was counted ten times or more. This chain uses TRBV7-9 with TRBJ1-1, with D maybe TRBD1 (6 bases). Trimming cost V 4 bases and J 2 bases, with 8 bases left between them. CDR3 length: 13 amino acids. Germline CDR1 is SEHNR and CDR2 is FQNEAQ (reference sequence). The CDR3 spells CASSSQGNTEAFF. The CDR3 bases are TGTGCCAGCAGCTCACAGGGTAACACTGAAGCTTTCTTT.

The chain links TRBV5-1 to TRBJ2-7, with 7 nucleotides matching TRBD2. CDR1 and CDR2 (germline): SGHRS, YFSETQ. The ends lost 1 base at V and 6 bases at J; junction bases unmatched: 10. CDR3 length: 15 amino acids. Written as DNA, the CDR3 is TGCGCCAGCAGCTTGAGGGGCGGGAGCCAGGCCGAGCAGTACTTC. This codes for CASSLRGGSQAEQYF.

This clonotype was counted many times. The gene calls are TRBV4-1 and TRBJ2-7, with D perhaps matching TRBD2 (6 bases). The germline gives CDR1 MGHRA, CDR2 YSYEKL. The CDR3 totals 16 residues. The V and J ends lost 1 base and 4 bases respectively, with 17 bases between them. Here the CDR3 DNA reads TGCGCCAGCAGCCAAGGGTTCCTAGGAGGGAGGTACGAGCAGTACTTC. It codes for CASSQGFLGGRYEQYF.

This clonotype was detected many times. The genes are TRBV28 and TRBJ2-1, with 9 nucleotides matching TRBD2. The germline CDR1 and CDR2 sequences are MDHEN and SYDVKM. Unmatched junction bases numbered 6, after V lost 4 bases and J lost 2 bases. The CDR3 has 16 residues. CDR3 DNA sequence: TGTGCCAGCAGTTCTACTAGCGGGTACGCCTACAATGAGCAGTTCTTC. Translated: CASSSTSGYAYNEQFF.

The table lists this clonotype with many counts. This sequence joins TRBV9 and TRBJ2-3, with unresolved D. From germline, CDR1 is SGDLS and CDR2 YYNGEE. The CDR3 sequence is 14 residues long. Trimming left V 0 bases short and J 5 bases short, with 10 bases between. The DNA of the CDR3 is TGTGCCAGCAGCGTAGCCGGGTCAGGAGATACGCAGTATTTT. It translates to CASSVAGSGDTQYF.

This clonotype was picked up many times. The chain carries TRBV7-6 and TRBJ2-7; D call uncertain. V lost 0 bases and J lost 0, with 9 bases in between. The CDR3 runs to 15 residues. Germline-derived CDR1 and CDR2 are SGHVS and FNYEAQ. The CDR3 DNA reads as TGTGCCAGCAGCTTAGCCTCCGATAGCTCCTACGAGCAGTACTTC. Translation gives CASSLASDSSYEQYF.

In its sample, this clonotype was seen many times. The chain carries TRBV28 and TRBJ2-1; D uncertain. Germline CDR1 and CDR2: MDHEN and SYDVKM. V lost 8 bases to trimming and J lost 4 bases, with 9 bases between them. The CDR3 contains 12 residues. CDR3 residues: CASLTDYNEQFF. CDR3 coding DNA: TGTGCCAGCCTGACTGATTACAATGAGCAGTTCTTC.

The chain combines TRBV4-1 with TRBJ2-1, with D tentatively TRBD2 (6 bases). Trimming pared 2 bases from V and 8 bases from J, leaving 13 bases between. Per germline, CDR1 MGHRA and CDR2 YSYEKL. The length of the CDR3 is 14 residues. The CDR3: CASSQSREYDEQFF. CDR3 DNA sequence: TGCGCCAGCAGCCAATCCCGGGAGTACGATGAGCAGTTCTTC.